Listed below are T cell receptor beta chains from one sample, sequenced in a study of blood T cell repertoires in COVID-19. TCRdb's copy holds only in-frame clones and misses some; the assay was immunoSEQ multiplex PCR. The sample has about 140,000 clones, around 80% seen once. The sample was peripheral blood. Source of these receptors: a man in his 60s with active or convalescent COVID-19. Each CDR3 is given with its conserved first and last residue. The D gene is left open where the match is weak. Clone size is stated in some rows and not others, as once, few, many or a class when expanded.

cdr3_length j_call clone_size v_call d_call cdr3_aa cdr3_nt
16 TRBJ2-7 few TRBV7-2 TRBD1 CASSSPGTGGSYEQYF TGTGCCAGCAGCTCCCCCGGGACAGGGGGATCGTACGAGCAGTACTTC
16 TRBJ1-5 NA TRBV7-2 NA CASSRRPGLGDQPQHF TGTGCCAGCAGTCGCCGACCGGGACTAGGGGATCAGCCCCAGCATTTT
15 TRBJ1-2 NA TRBV27 NA CASSLYAGANYGYTF TGTGCCAGCAGTTTATACGCGGGGGCTAACTATGGCTACACCTTC
14 TRBJ1-5 once TRBV25-1 NA CASSDNGGNQPQHF TGTGCCAGCAGTGATAACGGGGGCAATCAGCCCCAGCATTTT
16 TRBJ2-5 NA TRBV27 TRBD2 CASSISGTSGQETQYF TGTGCCAGCAGCATCTCCGGGACTAGCGGGCAAGAGACCCAGTACTTC
15 TRBJ2-2 NA TRBV2 TRBD1 CASSGDRGSYGELFF TGTGCCAGCAGTGGGGACAGGGGTTCGTACGGGGAGCTGTTTTTT
14 TRBJ1-5 NA TRBV19 NA CASSIMGPEQPQHF TGTGCCAGTAGTATTATGGGGCCGGAACAGCCCCAGCATTTT
15 TRBJ2-5 NA TRBV12-5 TRBD2 CASGLVAGVGETQYF TGTGCTAGTGGTTTAGTAGCGGGAGTGGGGGAGACCCAGTACTTC
16 TRBJ1-2 NA TRBV7-2 TRBD1 CASSLRLGTEDYGYTF TGTGCCAGCAGCCTACGTCTCGGGACAGAGGATTATGGCTACACCTTC
14 TRBJ2-5 NA TRBV2 TRBD1 CASRADRGWETQYF TGTGCCAGCAGGGCCGACAGGGGTTGGGAGACCCAGTACTTC
15 TRBJ2-2 NA TRBV5-1 NA CASSLLSGKAGELFF TGCGCCAGCAGCTTGTTGTCAGGGAAAGCCGGGGAGCTGTTTTTT
21 TRBJ2-4 NA TRBV6-2/TRBV6-3 TRBD1 CASSFPRSDRTLLLAKNIQYF TGTGCCAGCAGCTTTCCCCGATCGGACAGGACACTGCTCCTAGCCAAAAACATTCAGTACTTC
15 TRBJ1-5 once TRBV7-2 TRBD1 CASSLLGQGNQPQHF TGTGCCAGCAGCCTCTTGGGACAGGGGAATCAGCCCCAGCATTTT
14 TRBJ1-2 few TRBV6-5 NA CASMGRQVAYGYTF TGTGCCAGCATGGGGCGCCAGGTTGCCTATGGCTACACCTTC
14 TRBJ2-1 NA TRBV10-3 NA CAIMDSHADNEQFF TGTGCCATCATGGACAGCCACGCGGACAATGAGCAGTTCTTC
12 TRBJ2-1 NA TRBV12-3/TRBV12-4 NA CASSFRVTEQFF TGTGCCAGCAGTTTTCGGGTGACTGAGCAGTTCTTC
17 TRBJ2-7 NA TRBV11-2 TRBD1 CASSLNGQGIFTYEQYF TGTGCCAGCAGCTTAAACGGACAGGGAATCTTTACCTACGAGCAGTACTTC
16 TRBJ1-1 NA TRBV6-2/TRBV6-3 NA CASSLTPGKVEAEAFF TGTGCCAGCAGCCTAACCCCAGGGAAAGTTGAGGCTGAAGCTTTCTTT
18 TRBJ2-1 once TRBV2 TRBD2 CASSEDDRGAGGPNEQFF TGTGCCAGCAGTGAAGACGACCGGGGTGCGGGGGGCCCCAATGAGCAGTTCTTC
17 TRBJ2-1 NA TRBV4-1 TRBD2 CASSQDLLAGGNNEQFF TGCGCCAGCAGCCAAGATCTCCTAGCGGGGGGAAACAATGAGCAGTTCTTC
13 TRBJ1-5 NA TRBV30 NA CAWSAHSNQPQHF TGTGCCTGGAGTGCACATAGCAATCAGCCCCAGCATTTT
14 TRBJ1-1 NA TRBV5-6 NA CASSFGAGNTEAFF TGTGCCAGCAGCTTTGGGGCAGGGAACACTGAAGCTTTCTTT
15 TRBJ1-1 NA TRBV3-1/TRBV3-2 TRBD1 CASSQSGQGITEAFF TGTGCCAGCAGCCAAAGCGGACAGGGTATAACTGAAGCTTTCTTT
15 TRBJ1-2 once TRBV19 NA CASINRLDGVYGYTF TGTGCCAGTATAAACAGGCTGGATGGAGTCTATGGCTACACCTTC
14 TRBJ2-1 NA TRBV19 NA CASSIVGGVGEQFF TGTGCCAGTAGTATAGTCGGAGGGGTTGGTGAGCAGTTCTTC
12 TRBJ2-1 NA TRBV7-9 NA CASSAPEDEQFF TGTGCCAGCAGCGCACCAGAGGATGAGCAGTTCTTC
15 TRBJ1-4 NA TRBV6-5 NA CASSYSGQGEEKLFF TGTGCCAGCAGTTACTCTGGGCAGGGCGAAGAAAAACTGTTTTTT
13 TRBJ1-1 NA TRBV5-1 NA CASRERGGTEAFF TGCGCCAGCAGAGAAAGGGGCGGCACTGAAGCTTTCTTT
14 TRBJ1-4 once TRBV4-1 NA CASRYRNVGEKLFF TGCGCCAGCAGATACAGAAACGTCGGTGAAAAACTGTTTTTT